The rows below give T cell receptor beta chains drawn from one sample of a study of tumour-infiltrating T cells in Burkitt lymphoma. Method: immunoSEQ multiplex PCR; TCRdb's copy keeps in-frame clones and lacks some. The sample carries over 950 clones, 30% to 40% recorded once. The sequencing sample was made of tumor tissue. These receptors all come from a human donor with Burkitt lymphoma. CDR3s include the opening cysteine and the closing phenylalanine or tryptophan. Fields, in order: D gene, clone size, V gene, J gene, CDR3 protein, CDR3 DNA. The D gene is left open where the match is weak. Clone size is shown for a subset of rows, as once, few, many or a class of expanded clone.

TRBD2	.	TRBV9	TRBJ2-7	CASSVDGRAYEQYF	TGTGCCAGCAGCGTAGACGGGAGGGCCTACGAGCAGTACTTC
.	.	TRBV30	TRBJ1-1	CAWSVTRASTEAFF	TGTGCCTGGAGTGTAACCAGGGCGAGCACTGAAGCTTTCTTT
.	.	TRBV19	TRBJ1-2	CASSSGLYYGYTF	TGTGCCAGTAGTAGCGGACTGTACTATGGCTACACCTTC
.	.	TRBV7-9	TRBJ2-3	CASSLWGKATDTQYF	TGTGCCAGCAGCCTGTGGGGTAAAGCCACAGATACGCAGTATTTT
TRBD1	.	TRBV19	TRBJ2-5	CASSTQGPQETQYF	TGTGCCAGTAGTACACAGGGGCCCCAAGAGACCCAGTACTTC
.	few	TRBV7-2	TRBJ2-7	CASSPGRPITYEQYF	TGTGCCAGCAGCCCGGGGCGTCCTATCACCTACGAGCAGTACTTC
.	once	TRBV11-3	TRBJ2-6	CASSLGSGSGANVLTF	TGTGCCAGCAGCTTAGGGTCGGGCTCTGGGGCCAACGTCCTGACTTTC
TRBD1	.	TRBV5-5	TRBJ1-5	CASSLGTGGRDSNQPQHF	TGTGCCAGCAGCTTGGGCACAGGGGGGAGGGATAGCAATCAGCCCCAGCATTTT
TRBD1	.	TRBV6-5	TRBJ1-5	CASSYGQGGNQPQHF	TGTGCCAGCAGTTACGGACAGGGAGGCAATCAGCCCCAGCATTTT
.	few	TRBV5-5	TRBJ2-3	CASRRWTSTDTQYF	TGTGCCAGCAGACGATGGACTAGCACAGATACGCAGTATTTT
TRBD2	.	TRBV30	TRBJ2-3	CAWSVLGRADTQYF	TGTGCCTGGAGTGTACTAGGGAGGGCAGATACGCAGTATTTT
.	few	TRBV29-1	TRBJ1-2	CSVARDYGYTF	TGCAGCGTTGCCAGGGACTATGGCTACACCTTC
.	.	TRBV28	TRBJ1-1	CASSLFGWGMNTEAFF	TGTGCCAGCAGTTTATTCGGTTGGGGTATGAACACTGAAGCTTTCTTT
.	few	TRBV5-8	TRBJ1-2	CASSLSWGNYGYTF	TGTGCCAGCAGCTTGTCCTGGGGGAACTATGGCTACACCTTC
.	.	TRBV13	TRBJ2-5	CASSLALQETQYF	TGTGCCAGCAGTCTGGCACTGCAAGAGACCCAGTACTTC
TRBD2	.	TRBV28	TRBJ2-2	CASSAPGLAGAEGELFF	TGTGCCAGCAGCGCCCCGGGACTAGCGGGAGCCGAGGGGGAGCTGTTTTTT
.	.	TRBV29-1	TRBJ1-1	CSVWAYRDTEAFF	TGCAGCGTATGGGCCTACAGGGACACTGAAGCTTTCTTT
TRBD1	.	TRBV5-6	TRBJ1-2	CASSFGTGGSGYTF	TGTGCCAGCAGCTTCGGGACAGGAGGCTCTGGCTACACCTTC
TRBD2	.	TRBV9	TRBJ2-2	CASSVVGLAGSTGELFF	TGTGCCAGCAGCGTAGTCGGTCTAGCGGGGAGCACCGGGGAGCTGTTTTTT
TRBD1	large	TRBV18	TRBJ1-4	CASSPLEKTGANEKLFF	TGTGCCAGCTCACCCCTTGAGAAGACAGGGGCTAATGAAAAACTGTTTTTT
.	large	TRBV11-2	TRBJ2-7	CASSPELGQGIYEQYF	TGTGCCAGCAGTCCCGAACTCGGGCAGGGAATTTACGAGCAGTACTTC
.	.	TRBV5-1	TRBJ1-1	CASSYRGGVEAFF	TGCGCCAGCAGCTATCGGGGGGGCGTTGAAGCTTTCTTT
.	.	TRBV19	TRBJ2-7	CASSIGSGDQQYF	TGTGCCAGTAGTATCGGATCGGGAGACCAGCAGTACTTC
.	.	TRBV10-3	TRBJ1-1	CAIGSSFEAFF	TGTGCCATCGGGTCTTCTTTTGAAGCTTTCTTT
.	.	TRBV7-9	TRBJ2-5	CASSHSISGSETQYF	TGTGCCAGCAGCCACTCTATTAGCGGATCGGAGACCCAGTACTTC
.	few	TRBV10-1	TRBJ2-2	CASLIGPNTGELFF	TGCGCCAGCCTTATTGGACCGAACACCGGGGAGCTGTTTTTT
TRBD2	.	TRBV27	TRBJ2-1	CASSFGLAGVYNEQFF	TGTGCCAGCAGTTTCGGCCTAGCGGGAGTCTACAATGAGCAGTTCTTC
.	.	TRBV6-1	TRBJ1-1	CASTLSDTEAFF	TGTGCCAGCACTCTGAGTGACACTGAAGCTTTCTTT
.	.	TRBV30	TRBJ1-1	CAWVMNTEAFF	TGTGCCTGGGTTATGAACACTGAAGCTTTCTTT
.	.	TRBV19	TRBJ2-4	CASSISGQINIQYF	TGTGCCAGTAGTATCTCTGGGCAAATAAACATTCAGTACTTC
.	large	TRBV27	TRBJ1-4	CASSLLGAREKLFF	TGTGCCAGCAGTTTATTGGGGGCAAGAGAAAAACTGTTTTTT
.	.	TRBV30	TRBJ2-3	CAWSVIVSGFTDTQYF	TGTGCCTGGAGTGTAATAGTAAGCGGGTTCACAGATACGCAGTATTTT
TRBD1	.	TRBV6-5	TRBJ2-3	CASSQDRGWTDTQYF	TGTGCCAGCAGTCAGGACAGGGGGTGGACAGATACGCAGTATTTT
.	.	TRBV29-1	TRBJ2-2	CSVWSGELFF	TGCAGCGTTTGGTCCGGGGAGCTGTTTTTT
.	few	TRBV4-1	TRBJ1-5	CASSQVWDSNQPQHF	TGCGCCAGCAGCCAAGTCTGGGACAGCAATCAGCCCCAGCATTTT
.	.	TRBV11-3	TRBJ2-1	CASSPTHRTYNEQFF	TGTGCCAGCAGCCCAACGCACAGAACCTACAATGAGCAGTTCTTC
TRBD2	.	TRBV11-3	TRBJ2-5	CASSLRGGPSQETQYF	TGTGCCAGCAGCTTGCGGGGGGGACCGTCCCAAGAGACCCAGTACTTC
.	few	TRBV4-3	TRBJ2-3	CASSQGGGGGQQYF	TGCGCCAGCAGCCAAGGAGGGGGAGGCGGGCAGCAGTATTTT
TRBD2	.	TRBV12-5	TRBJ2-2	CASGLVSGLAGRGVTGELFF	TGTGCTAGTGGTTTGGTATCCGGACTAGCGGGACGCGGTGTCACCGGGGAGCTGTTTTTT
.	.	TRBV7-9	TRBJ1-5	CASHLERGRGFNQPQHF	TGTGCCAGCCACCTCGAGAGGGGCAGGGGATTCAATCAGCCCCAGCATTTT
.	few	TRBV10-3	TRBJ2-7	CAYRGDSYEQYF	TGTGCCTACCGAGGGGACTCCTACGAGCAGTACTTC
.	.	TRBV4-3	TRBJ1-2	CASSQGGGGYDGYTF	TGCGCCAGCAGCCAAGGAGGAGGGGGGTATGATGGCTACACCTTC
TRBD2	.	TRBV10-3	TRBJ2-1	CAISADPGSSGHFSYNEQFF	TGTGCCATCAGTGCCGATCCCGGATCTAGCGGCCATTTCTCCTACAATGAGCAGTTCTTC
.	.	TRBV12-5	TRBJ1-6	CASGFTTGEPIHYNSPLHF	TGTGCTAGTGGTTTTACGACAGGAGAACCTATTCACTATAATTCACCCCTCCACTTT
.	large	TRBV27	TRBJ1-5	CASSLGQGDNQPQHF	TGTGCCAGCAGTTTGGGTCAGGGCGACAATCAGCCCCAGCATTTT
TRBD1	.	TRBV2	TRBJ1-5	CASSGMRTGSQPQHF	TGTGCCAGCAGTGGTATGAGGACAGGGAGTCAGCCCCAGCATTTT
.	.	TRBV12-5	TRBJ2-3	CASMTDTQYF	TGTGCTAGTATGACAGATACGCAGTATTTT
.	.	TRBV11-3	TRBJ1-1	CASSFRVDTEAFF	TGTGCCAGCAGCTTTAGGGTAGACACTGAAGCTTTCTTT
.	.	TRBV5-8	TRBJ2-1	CASSLFEGLYEQFF	TGTGCCAGCAGCTTGTTTGAGGGGCTCTATGAGCAGTTCTTC
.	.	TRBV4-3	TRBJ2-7	CASSQGGSGEQYF	TGCGCCAGCAGCCAAGGGGGGTCGGGCGAGCAGTACTTC
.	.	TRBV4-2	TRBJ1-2	CASSRGQGEYYGYTF	TGTGCCAGCAGCCGCGGACAAGGGGAGTACTATGGCTACACCTTC
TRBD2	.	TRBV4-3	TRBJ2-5	CASSQEGAGGEETQYF	TGCGCCAGCAGCCAAGAGGGAGCGGGAGGAGAAGAGACCCAGTACTTC
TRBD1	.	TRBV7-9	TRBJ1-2	CASTRQGADGYTF	TGTGCCAGCACGAGACAGGGGGCAGATGGCTACACCTTC
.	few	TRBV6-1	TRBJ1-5	CASSGGPGQPQHF	TGTGCCAGCAGTGGGGGACCGGGCCAGCCCCAGCATTTT
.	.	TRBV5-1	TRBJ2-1	CASSLVVENEQFF	TGCGCCAGCAGCTTGGTTGTAGAGAATGAGCAGTTCTTC
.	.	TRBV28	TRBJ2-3	CASSLFLGANTQYF	TGTGCCAGCAGTTTATTCCTGGGGGCAAATACGCAGTATTTT
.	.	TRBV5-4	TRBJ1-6	CASSLSQNSPLHF	TGTGCCAGCAGCCTGTCACAGAATTCACCCCTCCACTTT
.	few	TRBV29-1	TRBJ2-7	CSVKTGETYEQYF	TGCAGCGTAAAGACAGGCGAGACCTACGAGCAGTACTTC
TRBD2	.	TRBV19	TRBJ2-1	CAISTGGSYNEQFF	TGTGCCATCAGCACGGGCGGGAGCTACAATGAGCAGTTCTTC
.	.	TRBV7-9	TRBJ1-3	CASGGTGVISGNTIYF	TGTGCCAGCGGGGGAACAGGAGTAATCTCTGGAAACACCATATATTTT